This T cell receptor beta chain comes out of a study of T cells in Graves' hyperthyroidism and ophthalmopathy. Study in general: Initial diagnosis, before any treatment, was when peripheral blood was collected.

The cohort's ophthalmopathy patients, a group with duration under 3 months, had a Clinical Activity Score of at least 3 and a NOSPECS grade of at least 4. Orbital computed tomography and thyroid ultrasound, together with serum TRAb and thyroxine and clinical symptoms, were used for diagnoses. This CDR3 contains 15 residues. The V gene's germline CDR1 is SGHTA and CDR2 FQGTGA. The V and J ends lost 5 bases and 0 bases respectively, with 10 bases between them. The TCR beta CDR3 regions underwent amplification using RNA transcripts as the source. First-round RT-PCR with HTBI primers amplified the TCR CDR3 region. In TCRdb, the multiplex PCR reads were re-called with MiXCR into one record per CDR3 protein. The sample yields about 380,000 distinct CDR3 sequences, roughly 20% seen once.

The chain links TRBV7-3 to TRBJ1-4; D call uncertain. Input material: blood. This sequence was found in a man aged 18 to 35 with Graves' ophthalmopathy. The CDR3 DNA reads as TGTGCCAGCAGCACGGACCTCACAACTAATGAAAAACTGTTTTTT. The encoded protein is CASSTDLTTNEKLFF.